A selection of T cell receptor beta chains follows, all from one sample in a study of T cell responses to AZD1222 COVID-19 vaccine. Clones were sequenced by immunoSEQ multiplex PCR, and TCRdb holds only the in-frame ones, with some missing. The sample records 160,000 or so clones, around 87% being singletons. The sequenced sample was peripheral blood, obtained 28 days after the second AZD1222 dose. These receptors all come from an adult who received the AZD1222 COVID-19 vaccine. CDR3s include the opening cysteine and the closing phenylalanine or tryptophan. D genes are given only for firm matches. Only some rows state a clone size, as once, few, many or a class for expanded clones.

>TRBD1|-|TRBJ1-2|TRBV18
TGTGCCAGCTCACCACCCGGGACAGGGGGAGCTAACTATGGCTACACCTTC
CASSPPGTGGANYGYTF
>-|-|TRBJ2-7|TRBV5-1
TGCGCCAGCACCCTGATGGCAGACAATACCTACGAGCAGTACTTC
CASTLMADNTYEQYF
>TRBD1|once|TRBJ2-5|TRBV28
TGTGCCAGCAGTTTAGACAGGGACGATGAGACCCAGTACTTC
CASSLDRDDETQYF
>TRBD1|once|TRBJ1-5|TRBV20-1
TGCAGTGCTAGTACGGGGACAGAGTTTCTGCCCCAGCATTTT
CSASTGTEFLPQHF
>-|-|TRBJ1-3|TRBV6-5
TGTGCCAGCAGTCGGGACATTGGAAACACCATATATTTT
CASSRDIGNTIYF
>TRBD2|-|TRBJ2-1|TRBV7-2
TGTGCCAGCAGCTCAGGACTAGCTCGCGATGAGCAGTTCTTC
CASSSGLARDEQFF
>-|-|TRBJ2-5|TRBV6-2/TRBV6-3
TGTGCCAGCAGTTACGAGATAGGGGGCCAAGAGACCCAGTACTTC
CASSYEIGGQETQYF
>-|-|TRBJ2-3|TRBV27
TGTGCCAGCTTTCTAGCGATAGATACGCAGTATTTT
CASFLAIDTQYF
>-|once|TRBJ1-1|TRBV28
TGTGCCAGCGCCAACCAAGCGAACACTGAAGCTTTCTTT
CASANQANTEAFF
>-|-|TRBJ2-2|TRBV14
TGTGCCAGCAGCCAGGAGATGTTGAACACCGGGGAGCTGTTTTTT
CASSQEMLNTGELFF
>-|-|TRBJ1-1|TRBV6-5
TGTGCCAGCAGTCGCGGGGTGCAAACTGAAGCTTTCTTT
CASSRGVQTEAFF
>-|-|TRBJ1-6|TRBV27
TGTGCCAGCAGTTCTCCCAAAAGCTCCTATAATTCACCCCTCCACTTT
CASSSPKSSYNSPLHF
>-|-|TRBJ1-1|TRBV28
TGTGCCAGCAGGGGAGTATGGGGATCATCGAACACTGAAGCTTTCTTT
CASRGVWGSSNTEAFF
>-|-|TRBJ1-1|TRBV18
TGTGCCAGCTCACCTCTCGGACTTGGCGGGGTCACTGAAGCTTTCTTT
CASSPLGLGGVTEAFF
>-|-|TRBJ2-7|TRBV7-3
TGTGCCAGCAGCTTAAATCAGGGCCGCGAGCAGTACTTC
CASSLNQGREQYF
>TRBD2|-|TRBJ2-1|TRBV19
TGTGCCAGTAGTATCGGGGGGAGACTAGCGGGATGGGACAATGAGCAGTTCTTC
CASSIGGRLAGWDNEQFF
>-|-|TRBJ1-4|TRBV5-1
TGCGCCAGCAGGGACCTACCCGGAGTTAATGAAAAACTGTTTTTT
CASRDLPGVNEKLFF
>TRBD1|-|TRBJ2-1|TRBV13
TGTGCCAGCAGCTCTCGGGGACAGGGGGCCAGGAATGAGCAGTTCTTC
CASSSRGQGARNEQFF
>TRBD1|-|TRBJ1-6|TRBV5-3
TGTGCCAGAAGCTTGCGGACAGGGCAAAAAGGCCCGGGCTCCTATAATTCACCCCTCCACTTT
CARSLRTGQKGPGSYNSPLHF
>-|-|TRBJ2-6|TRBV14
TGTGCCAGCAGCCCAATGTATGGGAAGGGGACTGGGGCCAACGTCCTGACTTTC
CASSPMYGKGTGANVLTF
>-|once|TRBJ2-7|TRBV14
TGTGCCAGCAGCCAAGCCCCCTCCGACGAGCAGTACTTC
CASSQAPSDEQYF
>TRBD1|once|TRBJ2-3|TRBV7-3
TGTGCCAGCAGCCCGACAGGGAAGACAGATACGCAGTATTTT
CASSPTGKTDTQYF
>TRBD2|-|TRBJ2-7|TRBV5-1
TGCGCCAGCAGCCCAACCGGACTAGCGGGCTACGAGCAGTACTTC
CASSPTGLAGYEQYF
>-|-|TRBJ2-6|TRBV30
TGTGCCTGGAGCTCTGGGGCCAACGTCCTGACTTTC
CAWSSGANVLTF
>TRBD1|-|TRBJ2-1|TRBV4-3
TGCGCCAGCAGCCAAGATAGGGGACAGGGCAAGTATGAGCAGTTCTTC
CASSQDRGQGKYEQFF
>-|once|TRBJ1-2|TRBV30
TGTGCCTGGAGTGTACGGGGGGCCCGAAAAATCACTAACTATGGCTACACCTTC
CAWSVRGARKITNYGYTF
>-|-|TRBJ2-3|TRBV19
TGTGCCAGTAGTATTGGGGGCGAGACAGATACGCAGTATTTT
CASSIGGETDTQYF
>-|-|TRBJ2-6|TRBV11-2
TGTGCCAGCAGCTTAGAAGGGGGTACTGGGGCCAACGTCCTGACTTTC
CASSLEGGTGANVLTF
>TRBD1|-|TRBJ2-7|TRBV7-2
TGTGCCAGCAGACCCGGGACAGTCATTTGGGAGCAGTACTTC
CASRPGTVIWEQYF
>TRBD1|-|TRBJ1-2|TRBV6-4
TGTGCCAGCAGTGAGGGACAGGGATATGGCTACACCTTC
CASSEGQGYGYTF
>-|-|TRBJ2-6|TRBV4-2
TGTGCCAGCAGCCAAAGATTGGGAGACGGGGCCAACGTCCTGACTTTC
CASSQRLGDGANVLTF
>-|few|TRBJ2-7|TRBV5-1
TGCGCCAGCAGCTTGGGGATGGGTTTCGAGCAGTACTTC
CASSLGMGFEQYF
>TRBD2|-|TRBJ2-7|TRBV5-1
TGCGCCAGCAGCTTGGATCCTAGCGGGGATGACGAGCAGTACTTC
CASSLDPSGDDEQYF
>-|-|TRBJ1-3|TRBV28
TGTGCCACCCTTACGAGGGCCGGAAACACCATATATTTT
CATLTRAGNTIYF
>-|-|TRBJ1-4|TRBV25-1
TGTGCCAGCAGTGAATGGGGGGGAGCTAATGAAAAACTGTTTTTT
CASSEWGGANEKLFF
>TRBD2|-|TRBJ2-7|TRBV20-1
TGCAGTGCTAGTGCGGGAGGGCCCTACGAGCAGTACTTC
CSASAGGPYEQYF
>TRBD2|-|TRBJ2-1|TRBV5-4
TGTGCCAGCAGCTTCCCCCCTAGCGGGAACAATGAGCAGTTCTTC
CASSFPPSGNNEQFF
>TRBD2|-|TRBJ2-3|TRBV4-3
TGCGCCAGCAGCCAGGGGGTGGGCGGGAGAGGGGAAGATACGCAGTATTTT
CASSQGVGGRGEDTQYF
>-|once|TRBJ1-2|TRBV6-1
TGTGCCAGCAGTGAGCCAGGCCTCTATGGCTACACCTTC
CASSEPGLYGYTF
>-|-|TRBJ1-2|TRBV29-1
TGCAGCGTCCTCAGGGGTGACTATGGCTACACCTTC
CSVLRGDYGYTF
>-|-|TRBJ2-3|TRBV9
TGTGCCAGCGGGAGGCAGGCGACAGAAGATACGCAGTATTTT
CASGRQATEDTQYF
>TRBD1|-|TRBJ2-7|TRBV7-9
TGTGCCAGCAGCATTGGACAGGGAGGCTACGAGCAGTACTTC
CASSIGQGGYEQYF
>TRBD2|-|TRBJ2-7|TRBV7-2
TGTGCCAGCAGCTTGGGGGCTAGCGGGAGGTTCAACGAGCAGTACTTC
CASSLGASGRFNEQYF
>TRBD2|-|TRBJ2-1|TRBV6-2/TRBV6-3
TGTGCCAGCAGCTGGACTAGCGGGAGGGCCGCCAATGAGCAGTTCTTC
CASSWTSGRAANEQFF
>TRBD2|-|TRBJ2-1|TRBV20-1
TGCAGTGCTAGTCCCAGCGGGAGGGCCAATGAGCAGTTCTTC
CSASPSGRANEQFF